The 13 T cell receptor beta chains presented below share a single source sample, sequenced in a study of cytomegalovirus exposure and HLA in healthy donors. Amplification used 60 Vbeta primers and 13 Jbeta primers. Profiled with immunoSEQ multiplex PCR; TCRdb holds only in-frame clones, not every one. The data show a few hundred thousand clones, around 83% seen once. Sequenced material: PBMCs. The receptors stem from a girl under 18 in good health and CMV-seronegative.

The CDR3 sequence is CASREKGSGHYNEQFF. CDR3 DNA sequence: TGTGCCAGCAGAGAAAAGGGGTCGGGACACTACAATGAGCAGTTCTTC. The rearrangement links TRBV6-1 to TRBJ2-1, with D possibly matching TRBD1 (6 bases). The CDR3 contains 16 residues. Germline CDR1 reads MNHNS; CDR2 reads SASEGT. Deletions cut 6 bases from V and 3 bases from J, with 18 bases between.

V usage is TRBV7-6 and J usage is TRBJ2-5; TRBD2 aligns across 9 bases. CDR3 length: 16 amino acids. In germline, CDR1 is SGHVS, CDR2 FNYEAQ. With V trimmed by 1 base and J by 5 bases, 8 bases remained unmatched. In DNA form, the CDR3 reads TGTGCCAGCAGCTTAGTGGCGGGAGGGCCGAGGGAGACCCAGTACTTC. Protein sequence: CASSLVAGGPRETQYF.

The chain uses TRBV25-1 and TRBJ1-2; tentatively, D is TRBD1 (5 bases). V was cut by 2 bases and J by 6 bases, with 10 bases left in between. The CDR3 spans 13 residues. CDR1 is MGHDK and CDR2 is SYGVNS in the germline V gene. The CDR3 DNA is TGTGCCAGCAGTGAACGCAGGGAACATGGCTACACCTTC. Residues: CASSERREHGYTF.

The chain recombines TRBV9 with TRBJ2-7, with no clear D. Looked up from germline, CDR1 is SGDLS and CDR2 is YYNGEE. The CDR3 is made up of 12 amino acids. V lost 3 bases and J 3 bases, leaving 7 bases between the germline ends. DNA for the CDR3: TGTGCCAGCAGCGCGGCTAGCTACGAGCAGTACTTC. Translating it yields CASSAASYEQYF.

J is TRBJ2-7 and V is TRBV30; D ambiguous. The CDR3 extends over 11 amino acids. The germline CDR1 and CDR2 sequences are GTSNPN and SVGIG (reference sequence). V was trimmed by 0 bases and J by 6 bases, leaving 6 bases between them. The CDR3 is CAWSVRGEQYF. In nucleotides, the CDR3 is TGTGCCTGGAGTGTACGAGGCGAGCAGTACTTC.

The rearrangement joins TRBV27 to TRBJ2-2; 14 nucleotides match TRBD2. This CDR3 spans 16 amino acids. The ends lost 6 bases at V and 5 bases at J; junction bases unmatched: 5. Per germline, CDR1 MNHEY and CDR2 SMNVEV (reference sequence). The CDR3 sequence is CASRRLAGGVTGELFF. DNA of the CDR3: TGTGCCAGCAGACGACTAGCGGGGGGGGTTACCGGGGAGCTGTTTTTT.

This chain joins TRBV6-5 and TRBJ2-1; 7 nucleotides line up with TRBD1. The CDR3 loop spans 14 amino acids. V lost 2 bases, J lost 5 bases, and 3 bases stayed unmatched. Germline V gene data show CDR1 as MNHEY and CDR2 as SVGAGI. The CDR3 protein is CASSYRDRNNEQFF. The CDR3 region has the DNA TGTGCCAGCAGTTACCGGGACAGAAACAATGAGCAGTTCTTC.

The chain combines TRBV6-1 with TRBJ1-1; TRBD1 aligns across 7 bases. The germline gives CDR1 MNHNS, CDR2 SASEGT. The CDR3 has 14 amino acids. Germline trimming cut 8 bases from V and 0 bases from J; bases unmatched to any gene: 6. Here the CDR3 DNA reads TGTGCCAGCGGGGGACAGTATTTGAACACTGAAGCTTTCTTT. It specifies CASGGQYLNTEAFF.

The gene calls are TRBV28 and TRBJ1-3; a weak D match, TRBD1 (6 bases). This CDR3 contains 16 residues. Germline V gene lookup returns CDR1 MDHEN and CDR2 SYDVKM. V lost 6 bases to trimming and J lost 0 bases, with 15 bases between them. The CDR3 sequence: CASSQGHSVSGNTIYF. The CDR3 bases are TGTGCCAGCAGCCAGGGACACTCCGTCTCTGGAAACACCATATATTTT.

This chain connects TRBV19 to TRBJ2-4; D is unresolved. The CDR3 length is 16 residues. Germline V gene sequence: CDR1 LNHDA, CDR2 SQIVND (reference sequence). V was trimmed by 2 bases and J by 0 bases, leaving 11 bases between them. The CDR3 coding sequence is TGTGCCAGTAGTATAAGCGAGTTAATAGCCAAAAACATTCAGTACTTC. It translates to CASSISELIAKNIQYF.

This chain joins TRBV7-2 and TRBJ2-3; TRBD2 matches at 10 bases. The CDR3 totals 19 residues. Per the germline V gene, CDR1 is SGHTA and CDR2 is FQGNSA. J lost 2 bases, V lost 5 bases, and 16 bases had no gene match. The CDR3: CASSIRLAGVLGDTDTQYF. CDR3 bases: TGTGCCAGCAGCATCAGACTAGCGGGCGTGTTGGGGGACACAGATACGCAGTATTTT.

CDR3 protein: CASSGTQGVNTEAFF. CDR3 bases: TGCGCCAGCAGCGGAACTCAGGGGGTCAACACTGAAGCTTTCTTT. V usage is TRBV5-1 and J usage is TRBJ1-1, with TRBD1 matching 7 bases. In germline, CDR1 is SGHRS, CDR2 YFSETQ. This CDR3 region has 15 residues. With V trimmed by 4 bases and J by 2 bases, 8 bases remained unmatched.

The chain carries TRBV27 and TRBJ2-1; 9 nucleotides agree with TRBD1. The V and J ends lost 5 bases and 7 bases, in that order; junction bases with no gene match: 12. The CDR3 length is 16 residues. CDR1 and CDR2 (germline): MNHEY, SMNVEV (reference sequence). CDR3 amino acids: CASSRRSGTGLNEQFF. CDR3 in DNA: TGTGCCAGCAGTCGAAGGTCGGGGACAGGGTTAAATGAGCAGTTCTTC.